This T cell receptor (beta chain) was found in a study of OX40 agonist ivuxolimab in advanced cancers. For the wider study: The costimulatory receptor OX40 (CD134) was targeted by ivuxolimab, a fully human IgG2 agonistic monoclonal antibody. Intravenous ivuxolimab was administered to patients every 2 weeks at six dose levels: 0.01, 0.1, 0.3, 1.5, 3 and 10 mg/kg. Of the roughly 51 patients in dose escalation, 19 had hepatocellular carcinoma, about 15 had melanoma, 9 had renal cell carcinoma and 9 had head and neck cancer. The dose-escalation cohort was 82.7% male with a mean age of approximately 60 years, ranging from roughly 23 to 80. Patients were allowed to have had prior anti-PD-1, anti-PD-L1 or anti-CTLA-4 therapy, and approximately 41% of the dose-escalation patients had previously received checkpoint inhibitors. Partial responses occurred in three dose-escalation patients: two with cutaneous melanoma and one with hepatocellular carcinoma. The purpose of peripheral TCRbeta sequencing was to test whether ivuxolimab changed TCR sequence diversity and led to clonal T-cell expansion. The paper describes the monotherapy dose-escalation part (N of about 50 patients) of the phase I trial of ivuxolimab. What the authors observed across the whole study: Clonal expansion of both CD4+ and CD8+ blood T cells was observed from baseline to week 6 at doses 0.1 to 3.0 mg/kg. Which antigens the clonally expanded peripheral T cells were specific for was not determined. Low levels of normalized T-cell clonal expansion were also seen in some patients who did not respond. On average, CD8+ T cells showed more expanded clones than CD4+ T cells after ivuxolimab. Partial responders in the 0.1-3.0 mg/kg groups had among the lowest normalized peripheral clonal expansion, especially among CD8+ T cells.

V loses 1 base of germline sequence and J loses 4 bases, and the interval between the two ends is 5 bases. The CDR3, cysteine through phenylalanine, is 13 amino acids long. The entry retains the CDR3 DNA only, 39 bases that are in frame from base 1. CDR1 and CDR2 are read off the germline V gene as SGHTA and FQGTGA. Details on this clone: Its target antigen remains unknown. No qualities accompany the bases; no much larger clone lies one base away.

Patients with a history of autoimmune disease or receiving systemic immunosuppression were excluded from the trial. Peripheral blood for TCR sequencing was collected from all dose cohorts at baseline, on cycle 4 day 1, and on cycle 7 day 1. The samples were taken from a phase I, first-in-human, multicenter, open-label dose-escalation trial of ivuxolimab. The trial enrolled adults with locally advanced or metastatic head and neck squamous cell, hepatocellular, melanoma or renal cell carcinoma. Before TCR sequencing, CD4+ T cells and CD8+ T cells were sorted from peripheral blood as separate populations. For sequencing of the TCRbeta CDR3 region, genomic DNA was extracted from the sorted cells. The immunoSEQ Assay was used to sequence the TCRbeta CDR3 regions. The table comes from immuneACCESS by way of TCRdb, which keeps in-frame sequences with V and J called. Part of the clones is missing from these tables; in studies checked, under half for an unresolved V gene and the rest for unknown reasons. The sample table lists tens of thousands of clones, about 85% of them with a count of one. About 0.73% of the sample is in the top ten clones.

The V and J genes are TRBV7-3 and TRBJ2-1; too little of a D gene remains to name it. Sequences were derived from CD4+ or CD8+ T cells sorted from blood, sampled in a trial of the OX40 agonist ivuxolimab. The TCR was taken from an adult with an advanced solid tumor such as melanoma, head and neck, liver or kidney cancer. CDR3 loop: CASSLNQYNEQFF. Read as DNA, the sequence is TGTGCCAGCAGCTTAAATCAGTACAATGAGCAGTTCTTC.